This T cell receptor (beta chain) was retrieved from a study of T cells in Graves' hyperthyroidism and ophthalmopathy. The V gene's germline CDR1 is MNHEY and CDR2 SVGEGT. The CDR3 consists of 15 residues. Trimming removed 4 bases from V and 0 bases from J, with 7 bases in between. On this clonotype: Its specificity is not known.

Study-level points and caveats: Appearing also in blood were most of the thyroid clonotypes expanded above 0.001.

Using RNA transcripts as the source, TCR beta CDR3 regions were amplified. A first-round RT-PCR of the TCR CDR3 used the HTBI primer set. TCRdb passed the multiplex PCR reads through MiXCR, listing each CDR3 protein once. The sample contains hundreds of thousands of distinct CDR3 sequences, 38% of which appear only once. This rearrangement joins TRBV6-2 or TRBV6-3 to TRBJ2-6; D is uncertain. The TCR sequence derives from a man between 18 and 35 years old with Graves' hyperthyroidism. The material sequenced was blood. CDR3 residues: CASSWAFSGANVLTF. Here the CDR3 DNA reads TGTGCCAGCAGTTGGGCCTTCTCTGGGGCCAACGTCCTGACTTTC.